This record looks at one T cell receptor (beta chain) sequence and its context. This entry comes from a study of tumor-infiltrating lymphocytes in localized non-small cell lung cancer. The V segment lost 0 bases and the J segment 3 bases; nucleotides outside the gene matches: 7. The CDR3 is 16 amino acids. The V gene's germline CDR1 is SGHRS and CDR2 YFSETQ. Method: immunoSEQ multiplex PCR; TCRdb's copy keeps in-frame clones and lacks some. This sample has around 7,000 clones, with more than 55% found just once. The sequence derives from a human donor with non-small cell lung cancer. The sequenced sample consisted of uninvolved lung tissue not adjacent to the tumor. The chain carries TRBV5-1 and TRBJ1-1; 8 positions agree with TRBD1. The CDR3 spells CASSLAGGGWDTEAFF. For the CDR3, the DNA is TGCGCCAGCAGCTTGGCAGGGGGCGGGTGGGACACTGAAGCTTTCTTT. The variable domain in full, with the rest retrieved from reference TRBV5-1 and TRBJ1-1, is KAGVTQTPRYLIKTRGQQVTLSCSPISGHRSVSWYQQTPGQGLQFLFEYFSETQRNKGNFPGRFSGRQFSNSRSEMNVSTLELGDSALYLCASSLAGGGWDTEAFFGQGTRLTVV.